This T cell receptor beta chain was retrieved from a study of blood T cell repertoires in COVID-19 (dated by TCRdb to the early 2020s). With regard to the full study: Samples covering the acute and convalescent phases of COVID-19 were provided by collaborators in the United States, Italy and Spain. The prospective study material was composed of cDNA or gDNA derived from T cells, B-cell-depleted T cells, or PBMCs. The dataset comprised deeply sampled blood TCRbeta repertoires from subjects exposed to, actively infected with, or recovered from COVID-19. The repertoires were released in a freely available public database meant as a resource for research on the immune response to SARS-CoV-2. The samples were drawn from the first 160 participants of the ongoing ImmuneRACE study and from 950 to 1,500 subjects provided by 6 global collaborators. Nearly every sample came with metadata listing a de-identified subject ID, COVID-19 status, age in years and sex. HLA class I and class II types, where available, came from metadata supplied by the sample provider rather than from assay-based typing.

One collaborating source in Seattle enrolled patients during active infection and followed them longitudinally through the course of disease. Collaborating institutions collected whole blood in K2EDTA tubes following their own protocols. For TCRbeta analysis, collaborators shipped samples in one of three forms: frozen whole blood, isolated PBMCs, or DNA extracted from either of those sample types. The research as a whole found: The quantity of clinical and demographic metadata differed by source and by participant and was supplied without curation.

The cysteine opens and the phenylalanine closes a CDR3 of 14 amino acids. Only CDR3 DNA is held: 42 bases, read in frame from base 1. V is trimmed back by 6 bases and J by 10 bases, and the junction contains 8 bases that no gene match accounts for. The germline V gene yields MDHEN for CDR1 and SYDVKM for CDR2. Regarding this clone: Its target antigen remains unknown. Per-base quality was not reported, and no clone a single base away is much larger than it.

TCRbeta CDR3 regions were amplified from genomic DNA by means of the immunoSEQ Assay, a bias-controlled multiplex PCR. The paper's data handling went like this. Nucleated cell counts per sample were estimated from amplification of reference gene primers within the assay. To quantify the absolute abundance of each unique TCRbeta CDR3 rearrangement, sequence reads were collapsed and filtered. For each sample, productive Simpson clonality was calculated by taking the square root of Simpson's diversity index across productive rearrangements. TCRdb stores this immuneACCESS table with in-frame sequences only. Part of the clones is absent; in the studies checked, under half of the shortfall reflects unresolved V genes, and no reason is known for the rest. V and J calls and clone size are copied from that table; D and trimming were computed from the DNA. Counted in this sample were approximately 300,000 clones; over 75% of them appeared once. Together, the top ten hold 0.87% of the sample.

The receptor comes from a human donor with COVID-19, enrolled during active disease. The donor label of this sample is uncertain. Sequencing was carried out using peripheral blood. Recombination linked TRBV28 to TRBJ1-6; TRBD1 matches 8 bases in the middle. The DNA sequence is TGTGCCAGCAGCCTTATCCGGACAGGGTCACCCCTCCACTTT. Its translation is CASSLIRTGSPLHF.